What follows is one TCR beta chain and its context. Antigen unknown. CDR1 and CDR2 (germline): SGHRS, YFSETQ. The length of the CDR3 is 15 residues. V was pared by 1 base and J by 2 bases, with 13 bases between. Assay: immunoSEQ multiplex PCR; the TCRdb copy retains only in-frame clones and omits some. This table has 150,000 or so clones, 85% to 90% appearing once. The sample comes from a study of cytomegalovirus exposure and HLA in healthy donors. Study-level findings and limits: Associated with cytomegalovirus, according to the listing, were 150 to 200 TCR beta chains.

The clonotype was recovered from a woman in her twenties or thirties in good health and CMV-seronegative. The rearrangement uses TRBV5-1 and TRBJ2-7, with D perhaps TRBD1 (5 bases). The specimen was PBMCs. CDR3: CASSLIAGSTYEQYF. The CDR3 nucleotides are TGCGCCAGCAGCTTGATTGCAGGGTCGACCTACGAGCAGTACTTC. Combining the CDR3 with reference TRBV5-1 and TRBJ2-7 gives the whole variable domain KAGVTQTPRYLIKTRGQQVTLSCSPISGHRSVSWYQQTPGQGLQFLFEYFSETQRNKGNFPGRFSGRQFSNSRSEMNVSTLELGDSALYLCASSLIAGSTYEQYFGPGTRLTVT.